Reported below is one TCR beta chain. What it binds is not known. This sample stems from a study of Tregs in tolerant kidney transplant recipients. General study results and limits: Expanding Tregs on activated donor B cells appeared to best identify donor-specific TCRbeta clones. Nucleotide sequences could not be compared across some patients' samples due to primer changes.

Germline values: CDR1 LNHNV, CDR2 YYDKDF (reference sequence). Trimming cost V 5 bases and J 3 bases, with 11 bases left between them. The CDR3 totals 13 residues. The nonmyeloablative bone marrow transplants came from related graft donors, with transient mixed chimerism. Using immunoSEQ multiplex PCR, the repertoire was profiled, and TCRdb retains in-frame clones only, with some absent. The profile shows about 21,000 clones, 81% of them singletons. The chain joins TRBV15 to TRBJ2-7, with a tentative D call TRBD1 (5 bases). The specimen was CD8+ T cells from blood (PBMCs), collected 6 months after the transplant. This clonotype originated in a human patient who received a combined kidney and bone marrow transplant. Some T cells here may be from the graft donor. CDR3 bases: TGTGCCACCAGCCCAGGACATGGCTACGAGCAGTACTTC. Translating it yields CATSPGHGYEQYF.